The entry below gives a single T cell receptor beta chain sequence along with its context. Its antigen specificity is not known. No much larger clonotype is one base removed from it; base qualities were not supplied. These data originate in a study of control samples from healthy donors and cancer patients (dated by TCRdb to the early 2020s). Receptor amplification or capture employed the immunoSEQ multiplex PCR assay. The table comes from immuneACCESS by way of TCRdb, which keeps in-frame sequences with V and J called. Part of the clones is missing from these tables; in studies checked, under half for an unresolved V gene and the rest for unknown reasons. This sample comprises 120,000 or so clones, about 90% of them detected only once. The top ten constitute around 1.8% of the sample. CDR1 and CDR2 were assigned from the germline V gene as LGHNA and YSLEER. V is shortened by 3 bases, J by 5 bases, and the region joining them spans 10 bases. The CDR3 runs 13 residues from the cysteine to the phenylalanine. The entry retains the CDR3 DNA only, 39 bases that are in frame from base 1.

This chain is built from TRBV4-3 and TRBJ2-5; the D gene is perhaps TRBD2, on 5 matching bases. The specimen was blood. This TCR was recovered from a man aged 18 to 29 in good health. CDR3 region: CASSQRVAETQYF. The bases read TGCGCCAGCAGCCAGCGGGTGGCGGAGACCCAGTACTTC.